This T cell receptor beta chain emerged from a study of CD8 T cells in ankylosing spondylitis. This clonotype turned up a few times. Antigen unknown. Regarding the study as a whole: A motif in TCR beta, a set of under 10 highly homologous variants, appeared characteristic of ankylosing spondylitis blood. Disease-associated clones were reportedly significantly overrepresented in matched ankylosing spondylitis synovial fluid.

The TCR beta libraries were generated through quantitative 5'-RACE incorporating molecular barcodes. TCRdb fed the 5' RACE reads into MiXCR, producing one record per CDR3 protein. The sample has approximately 400,000 distinct CDR3 sequences, 15% to 20% seen once. The TCR was taken from a male donor with ankylosing spondylitis. The sequencing sample was made of blood, either unsorted or a sorted T cell fraction (not recorded which).

The CDR3 sequence: CASSLTFTGTGNSPLHF. CDR3 DNA sequence: TGCGCCAGCAGCCTCACATTTACCGGGACAGGGAATTCACCCCTCCACTTT. The rearrangement joins TRBV4-1 to TRBJ1-6, with 9 positions matching TRBD1. The CDR3 has 17 amino acids. The V gene's germline CDR1 is MGHRA and CDR2 YSYEKL. The V gene end was trimmed by 4 bases and the J gene end by 7 bases; junction bases not matched to a gene: 11.